These 9 T cell receptor beta chains share one sample of origin, sequenced in a study of tumor and adjacent non-tumor tissue in lung cancer. The template was RNA from unsorted bulk tissue. Distant lung tissue was collected more than 3 cm away from the tumor edge. TCRbeta libraries were built with three rounds of nested PCR, modified from ARM-PCR. MiXCR, run by TCRdb on the multiplex PCR reads, gives a single entry per CDR3 protein. Of 90,000 to 100,000 distinct CDR3 sequences listed, 80% are singletons. Sequenced sample: distant non-tumor lung tissue. The receptors were gathered from a man between 60 and 75 years old with small cell lung cancer.

Remarks on this clonotype: Its ends do not fully match the called genes, so a read error is possible. The rearrangement uses TRBV10-3 and TRBJ2-3; D unclear. Germline CDR1 ENHRY, CDR2 SYGVKD. The CDR3 spans 12 residues. CDR3 coding DNA: TGTGACATCAGAGATACCTCAGATACGCAGTATTTT. It is translated as CDIRDTSDTQYF.

J is TRBJ2-3 and V is TRBV29-1; D unclear. Germline CDR1 and CDR2: SQVTM and ANQGSEA. V was cut by 7 bases and J by 3 bases, with 11 bases left in between. CDR3 length equals 12 residues. The CDR3 reads CSETSCTDTQYF. As DNA, the CDR3 is TGCAGCGAAACATCATGTACAGATACGCAGTATTTT.

As to this clonotype: Since a much larger clone is just one base distant, this may be a read error. The gene calls are TRBV7-8 and TRBJ1-5; a weak D match, TRBD1 (6 bases). Germline CDR1 and CDR2: SGHVS and FQNEAQ. The CDR3 covers 16 residues. In DNA form, the CDR3 reads TGTGCCAACAGCCCCTCTGGAACAGGGAGAGCACAGCCCCAGCATTTT. Protein: CANSPSGTGRAQPQHF. Full variable domain (missing parts from reference TRBV7-8 and TRBJ1-5): GAGVSQSPRYKVAKRGQDVALRCDPISGHVSLFWYQQALGQGPEFLTYFQNEAQLDKSGLPSDRFFAERPEGSVSTLKIQRTQQEDSAVYLCANSPSGTGRAQPQHFGDGTRLSIL.

About this clonotype itself: Because the CDR3 is missing its conserved closing phenylalanine or tryptophan, this is likely a read error. V and J are TRBV4-1 and TRBJ2-7; D is unclear. Trimming took 1 base from V and 6 from J, leaving 16 bases between them. CDR3 length equals 15 residues. Germline values: CDR1 MGHRA, CDR2 YSYEKL. This CDR3 reads CASSQGGAPGFEQYS. CDR3 nucleotide sequence: TGCGCCAGCAGCCAAGGCGGAGCCCCGGGCTTCGAGCAGTACTCC.

On this clonotype itself: A single base separates this from a much larger clone, so it may be a read error. This rearrangement joins TRBV20-1 to TRBJ1-3; 8 bases align to TRBD1. CDR1 and CDR2 from the germline V gene are DFQATT and SNEGSKA (reference sequence). The CDR3 contains 15 residues. CDR3 DNA sequence: TGCAGTGCTAGGGTTGCAGGGGGCTCTGTAAACACCATATATTTT. Its protein is CSARVAGGSVNTIYF.

The chain combines TRBV6-2 or TRBV6-3 with TRBJ2-3, with D uncertain. Between the trimmed V and J ends, which lost 0 bases and 0 bases, there was a span of 7 bases. Germline-derived CDR1 and CDR2 are MNHEY and SVGEGT. The length of the CDR3 is 15 residues. CDR3 amino acids: CASSYSMGSTDTQYF. The CDR3, as DNA: TGTGCCAGCAGTTACTCGATGGGGAGCACAGATACGCAGTATTTT.

A note on this clonotype: One end of the junction varies from germline; a read error may be responsible. The V call is TRBV12-3 or TRBV12-4, the J call TRBJ2-3, with 10 bases fitting TRBD2. This CDR3 is 16 amino acids long. The CDR3, as DNA: TGCGCCAGCTGCAATGGACTAGCGGAGGGCACAGATACGCAGTATTTT. It encodes CASCNGLAEGTDTQYF.

The gene calls are TRBV6-1 and TRBJ1-3; D unclear. This CDR3 has 17 amino acids. V dropped 6 bases and J dropped 4 bases, with 22 bases sitting between them. Germline-derived CDR1 and CDR2 are MNHNS and SASEGT. The DNA of the CDR3 is TGTGCCAGCAGGGCTACGGGATGGTCTACGCCAGGAAACACCATATATTTT. Protein sequence: CASRATGWSTPGNTIYF.

Comments on this clonotype: The germline gene is not matched at one end of the junction; a read error may be the cause. V usage is TRBV10-3 and J usage is TRBJ2-1; the D is unclear. From germline, CDR1 is ENHRY and CDR2 SYGVKD. The CDR3 is 15 amino acids. The CDR3, as DNA: TGTGCCATCAGTGAGGGTACCCCCTACTACAGTGAGCAGTTATTC. It translates to CAISEGTPYYSEQLF.